The entry below gives a single T cell receptor beta chain sequence along with its context. This record belongs to a study of T cells in localized non-small cell lung cancer. Germline V lookup: CDR1 MDHEN, CDR2 SYDVKM. J lost 9 bases, V lost 6 bases, and 7 bases had no gene match. This CDR3 region has 13 residues. Produced via immunoSEQ multiplex PCR; TCRdb's table is partial and in-frame only. The data show around 2,600 clones, 35% to 55% seen once. The sequencing here drew on lung tumor tissue, taken before any cancer treatment. The chain is built from TRBV28 and TRBJ2-1, with 8 bases fitting TRBD2. This receptor was obtained from a woman aged 35-75 years with stage II squamous cell lung carcinoma. CDR3 amino acids: CASSLGTSGEQFF. The CDR3 nucleotides are TGTGCCAGCAGCCTTGGGACTAGTGGTGAGCAGTTCTTC.